This entry is about one T cell receptor beta chain. This sample was included in a study of blood T cell repertoires in COVID-19. About the study: Acute and convalescent COVID-19 specimens originated in the United States, Italy and Spain. Sources were T cells, B-cell-depleted T cells, or PBMCs; the material itself was cDNA or gDNA.

Per the authors' pipeline: Nucleated cell number was recorded as an estimate derived from reference gene primer amplification. Repertoires were generated with immunoSEQ multiplex PCR, while TCRdb's copy carries only in-frame clones and drops some. V, J and clone size derive from that table, while D and trimming were established from the DNA sequence. The sample comprises about 210,000 clones, approximately 80% of which are singletons, and approximately 9% rests with the top ten. Ages ranged from about 18 to 90 years, with residence in 24 US areas. This TCR was sampled from a woman between 45 and 60 years old with acute COVID-19. Sequencing used PBMCs or T cells enriched from blood (not recorded which).

CDR3 sequence: CASSSYQQGYEQYF. CDR3 DNA: TGTGCCAGCAGCTCATACCAACAGGGTTACGAGCAGTACTTC. The rearrangement links TRBV7-9 to TRBJ2-7; perhaps TRBD1 as D (6 bases). Trimming left V 4 bases short and J 4 bases short, with 14 bases between. CDR3 length: 14 residues. Germline V CDR1 and CDR2: SEHNR, FQNEAQ (reference sequence).